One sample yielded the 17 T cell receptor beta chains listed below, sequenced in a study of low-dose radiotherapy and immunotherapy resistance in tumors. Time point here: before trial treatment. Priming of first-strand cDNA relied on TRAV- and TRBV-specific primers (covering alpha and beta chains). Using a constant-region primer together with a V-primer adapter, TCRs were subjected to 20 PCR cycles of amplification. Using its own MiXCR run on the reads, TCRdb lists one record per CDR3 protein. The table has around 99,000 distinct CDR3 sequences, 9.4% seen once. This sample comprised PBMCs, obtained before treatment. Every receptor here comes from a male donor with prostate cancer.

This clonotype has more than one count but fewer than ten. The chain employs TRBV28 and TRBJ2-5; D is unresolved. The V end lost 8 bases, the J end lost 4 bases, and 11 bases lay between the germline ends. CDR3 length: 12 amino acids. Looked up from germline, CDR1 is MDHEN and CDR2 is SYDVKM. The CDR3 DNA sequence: TGTGCCAGCGCAAATTTGGGAGAGACCCAGTACTTC. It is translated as CASANLGETQYF.

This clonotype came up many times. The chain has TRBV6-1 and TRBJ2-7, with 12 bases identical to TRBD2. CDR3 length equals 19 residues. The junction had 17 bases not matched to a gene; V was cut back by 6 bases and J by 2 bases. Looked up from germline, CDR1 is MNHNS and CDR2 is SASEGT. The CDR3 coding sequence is TGTGCCAGCAGCCACGGGGGGGGGACTAGCGGGTTCGCGACCTACGAGCAGTACTTC. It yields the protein CASSHGGGTSGFATYEQYF.

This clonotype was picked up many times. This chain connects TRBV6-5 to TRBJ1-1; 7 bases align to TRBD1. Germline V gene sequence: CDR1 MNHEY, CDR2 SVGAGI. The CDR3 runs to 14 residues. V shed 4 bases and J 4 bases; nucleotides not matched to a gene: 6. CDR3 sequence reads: CASSWQGGGTEAFF. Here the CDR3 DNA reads TGTGCCAGCAGTTGGCAGGGGGGAGGCACTGAAGCTTTCTTT.

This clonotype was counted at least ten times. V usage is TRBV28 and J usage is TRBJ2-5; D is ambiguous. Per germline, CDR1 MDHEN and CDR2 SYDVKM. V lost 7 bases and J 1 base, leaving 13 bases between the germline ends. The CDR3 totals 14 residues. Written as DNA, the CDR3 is TGTGCCAGCATTGCGGAGATGGTCCAAGAGACCCAGTACTTC. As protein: CASIAEMVQETQYF.

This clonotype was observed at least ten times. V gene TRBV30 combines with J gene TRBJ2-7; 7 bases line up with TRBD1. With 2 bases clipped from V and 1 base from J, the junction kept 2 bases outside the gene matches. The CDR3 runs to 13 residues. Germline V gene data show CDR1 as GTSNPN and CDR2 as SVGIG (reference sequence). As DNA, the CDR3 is TGTGCCTGGAGTAAGGGACAGTCCTACGAGCAGTACTTC. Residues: CAWSKGQSYEQYF.

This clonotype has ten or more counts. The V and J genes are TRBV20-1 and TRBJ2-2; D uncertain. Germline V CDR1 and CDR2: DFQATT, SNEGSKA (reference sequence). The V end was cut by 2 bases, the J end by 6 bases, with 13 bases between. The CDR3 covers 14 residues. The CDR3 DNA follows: TGCAGTGCTAGAATCCCTGGTCTGGCCGGGGAGCTGTTTTTT. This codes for CSARIPGLAGELFF.

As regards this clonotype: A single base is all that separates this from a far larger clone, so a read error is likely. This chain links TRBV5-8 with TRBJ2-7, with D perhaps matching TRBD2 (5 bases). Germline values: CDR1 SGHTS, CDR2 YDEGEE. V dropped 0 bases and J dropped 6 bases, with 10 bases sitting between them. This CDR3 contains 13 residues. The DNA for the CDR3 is TGTGCCAGCAGCTTGGAGAGGGTGACCGAGCAGTACTTC. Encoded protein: CASSLERVTEQYF.

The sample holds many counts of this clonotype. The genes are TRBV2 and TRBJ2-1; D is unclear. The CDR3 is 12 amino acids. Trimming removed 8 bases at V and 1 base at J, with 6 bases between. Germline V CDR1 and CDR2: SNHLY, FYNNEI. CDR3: CASERSYNEQFF. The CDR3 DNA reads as TGTGCCAGCGAGAGGTCCTACAATGAGCAGTTCTTC. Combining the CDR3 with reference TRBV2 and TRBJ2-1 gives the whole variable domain EPEVTQTPSHQVTQMGQEVILRCVPISNHLYFYWYRQILGQKVEFLVSFYNNEISEKSEIFDDQFSVERPDGSNFTLKIRSTKLEDSAMYFCASERSYNEQFFGPGTRLTVL.

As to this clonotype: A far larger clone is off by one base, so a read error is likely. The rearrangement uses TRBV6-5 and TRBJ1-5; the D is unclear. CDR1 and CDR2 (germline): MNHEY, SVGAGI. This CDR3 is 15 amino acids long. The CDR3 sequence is CASTKSRTSNQPRHF. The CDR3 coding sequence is TGTGCCAGCACAAAAAGTCGGACTTCTAATCAGCCCCGGCATTTT.

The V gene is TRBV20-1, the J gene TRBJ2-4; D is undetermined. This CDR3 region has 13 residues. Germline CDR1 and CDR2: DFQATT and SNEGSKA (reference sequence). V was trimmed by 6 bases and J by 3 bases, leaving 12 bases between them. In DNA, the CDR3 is TGCAGTGCAACCGGGTCGAACAAAAACATTCAGTACTTC. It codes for CSATGSNKNIQYF.

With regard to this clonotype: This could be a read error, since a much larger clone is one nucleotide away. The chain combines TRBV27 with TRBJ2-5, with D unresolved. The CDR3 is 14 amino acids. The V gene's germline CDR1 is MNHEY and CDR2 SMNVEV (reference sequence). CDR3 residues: CASSKEINQESQYF. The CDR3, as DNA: TGTGCCAGCAGTAAGGAGATCAACCAAGAGAGCCAGTACTTC.

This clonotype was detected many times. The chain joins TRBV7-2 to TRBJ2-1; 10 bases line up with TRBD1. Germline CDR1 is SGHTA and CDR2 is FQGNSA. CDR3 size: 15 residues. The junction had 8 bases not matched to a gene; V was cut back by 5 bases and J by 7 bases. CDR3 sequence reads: CASSGRDRGVNEQFF. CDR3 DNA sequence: TGTGCCAGCAGCGGCCGGGACAGGGGTGTTAATGAGCAGTTCTTC.

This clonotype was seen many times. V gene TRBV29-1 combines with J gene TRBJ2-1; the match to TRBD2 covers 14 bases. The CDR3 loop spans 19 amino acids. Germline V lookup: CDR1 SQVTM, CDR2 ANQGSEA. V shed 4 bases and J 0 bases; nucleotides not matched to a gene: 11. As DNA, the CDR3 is TGCAGCGTTGTAAGCGAGATGACTAGCGGGAGGGCCTCCTACAATGAGCAGTTCTTC. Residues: CSVVSEMTSGRASYNEQFF.

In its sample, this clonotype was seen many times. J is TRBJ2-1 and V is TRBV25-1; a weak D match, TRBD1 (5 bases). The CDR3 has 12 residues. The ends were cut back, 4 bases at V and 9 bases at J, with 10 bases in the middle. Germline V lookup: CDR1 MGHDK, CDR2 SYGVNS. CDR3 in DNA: TGTGCCAGCAGTGCACTTGGGGCTGAGCAGTTCTTC. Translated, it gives CASSALGAEQFF.

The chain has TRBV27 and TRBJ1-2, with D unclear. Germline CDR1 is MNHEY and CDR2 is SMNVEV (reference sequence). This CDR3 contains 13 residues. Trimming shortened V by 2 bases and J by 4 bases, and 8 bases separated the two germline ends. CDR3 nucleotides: TGTGCCAGCAGTTTAAACAGACGCTATGGCTACACCTTC. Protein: CASSLNRRYGYTF.

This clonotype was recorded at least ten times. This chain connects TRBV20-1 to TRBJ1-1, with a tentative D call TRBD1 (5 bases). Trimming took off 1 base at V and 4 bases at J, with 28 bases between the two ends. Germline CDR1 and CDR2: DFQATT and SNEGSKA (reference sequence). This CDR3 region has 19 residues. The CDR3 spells CSARARYVGTTLITTEAFF. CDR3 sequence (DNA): TGCAGTGCTAGAGCTCGGTATGTGGGGACCACCCTAATAACCACTGAAGCTTTCTTT.

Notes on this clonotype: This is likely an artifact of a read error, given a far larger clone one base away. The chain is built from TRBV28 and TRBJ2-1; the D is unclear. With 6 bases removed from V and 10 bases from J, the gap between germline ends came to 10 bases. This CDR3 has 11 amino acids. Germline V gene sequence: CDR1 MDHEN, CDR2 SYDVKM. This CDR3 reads CASSRPYEQFF. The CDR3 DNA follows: TGTGCCAGCAGCCGCCCCTACGAGCAGTTCTTC.